A single sample gave rise to the 9 T cell receptor beta chains below, sequenced in a study of blood T cell repertoires in COVID-19 (dated by TCRdb to 2020 to 2022). Library prep was done by the immunoSEQ multiplex PCR assay. Imported from immuneACCESS, the table was reduced by TCRdb to in-frame sequences with V and J called. These copies leave out some clones; in studies compared against another copy, an unresolved V gene accounts for under half, and the cause of the remainder is not known. In this sample the table shows about 140,000 clones, around 88% of which occur a single time. The top ten constitute about 5% of the sample. Sequencing input: peripheral blood. The receptors shown here come from a human donor in a cohort sampled during active COVID-19.

The chain links TRBV7-9 to TRBJ2-1, with TRBD2 matching over 12 bases. The germline gives CDR1 SEHNR, CDR2 FQNEAQ (reference sequence). This CDR3 has 19 residues. Trimming cost V 5 bases and J 4 bases; bases outside gene matches: 15. For the CDR3, the DNA is TGTGCCAGCAGCCTCCAAAAAGGCGGCGGACTAGCGGGATACAATGAGCAGTTCTTC. Translated: CASSLQKGGGLAGYNEQFF.

The rearrangement uses TRBV27 and TRBJ1-2; no firm D call. Germline lookup yields CDR1 MNHEY and CDR2 SMNVEV (reference sequence). The CDR3 sequence is 15 residues long. The V and J ends lost 4 bases and 8 bases respectively, with 20 bases between them. The CDR3 coding sequence is TGTGCCAGCAGTTCTTCCTTATTGGGCTTTCAAGGCTACACCTTC. Protein product: CASSSSLLGFQGYTF.

The V and J genes are TRBV5-1 and TRBJ2-3, with 8 bases matching TRBD1. V lost 3 bases to trimming and J lost 0 bases; unmatched junction nucleotides: 0. The CDR3 is made up of 14 amino acids. Germline V gene lookup returns CDR1 SGHRS and CDR2 YFSETQ. Written as DNA, the CDR3 is TGCGCCAGCAGCTGGACAGGGAGCACAGATACGCAGTATTTT. It encodes CASSWTGSTDTQYF.

This sequence joins TRBV24-1 and TRBJ2-2; possibly TRBD1 for D (5 bases). CDR1 and CDR2 from the germline V gene are KGHDR and SFDVKD. Deletions cut 4 bases from V and 4 bases from J, with 12 bases between. The CDR3 loop spans 15 amino acids. The CDR3, as DNA: TGTGCCACCAGTGAAGGCAGGGCGGTCACCGGGGAGCTGTTTTTT. This sequence encodes CATSEGRAVTGELFF.

The chain employs TRBV3-1 (or the pseudogene TRBV3-2) and TRBJ2-3; 11 nucleotides match TRBD2. The V segment lost 5 bases and the J segment 7 bases; nucleotides outside the gene matches: 5. The germline V gene encodes CDR1 LGHDT and CDR2 YNNKEL (reference sequence). This CDR3 comprises 14 residues. CDR3 region: CASSLGTSGYTQYF. The CDR3 DNA reads as TGTGCCAGCAGCTTGGGGACTAGCGGTTATACGCAGTATTTT.

The rearrangement links TRBV9 to TRBJ2-5; tentatively, D is TRBD1 (5 bases). Germline assignment: CDR1 SGDLS and CDR2 YYNGEE. CDR3 size: 13 residues. Between the trimmed V and J ends, which lost 4 bases and 2 bases, there was a span of 9 bases. The CDR3 sequence is CASSQAGQETQYF. The CDR3 nucleotides read TGTGCCAGCAGCCAGGCAGGGCAAGAGACCCAGTACTTC.

The chain carries TRBV10-3 and TRBJ1-1; the D gene is possibly TRBD1 (5 bases). V lost 5 bases and J 1 base, leaving 11 bases between the germline ends. The CDR3 covers 14 residues. Germline V gene sequence: CDR1 ENHRY, CDR2 SYGVKD. The CDR3 bases are TGTGCCATCAGTTTTGGGGGGGGGAACACTGAAGCTTTCTTT. Its protein is CAISFGGGNTEAFF.

This chain uses TRBV2 with TRBJ1-3; no definite D call. Per germline, CDR1 SNHLY and CDR2 FYNNEI. The V gene lost 3 bases and the J gene lost 7 bases, with 13 bases spanning the gap. This CDR3 comprises 14 residues. CDR3 loop: CASSDPTRVNTIYF. Written as DNA, the CDR3 is TGTGCCAGCAGTGACCCTACCCGAGTTAACACCATATATTTT.

This clone showed up just a few times. The chain has TRBV19 and TRBJ1-6, with 7 bases aligning to TRBD1. The ends lost 4 bases at V and 10 bases at J; junction bases unmatched: 10. Germline V gene lookup returns CDR1 LNHDA and CDR2 SQIVND (reference sequence). There are 15 residues in the CDR3. The CDR3 sequence is CASSRTTGVSSPLHF. The DNA for the CDR3 is TGTGCCAGTAGTAGAACTACAGGGGTTAGCTCACCCCTCCACTTT.